The present TCR beta chain was sequenced within a study of early T cells in non-severe SARS-CoV-2 infection (dated by TCRdb to about 2021). About the study as a whole: Bulk RNA from unsorted whole blood was used for TCR sequencing, so alpha and beta chains could not be paired.

This clonotype was seen many times. Its recognized antigen is unknown. Per-base qualities were not stored, and no clone one base away is much larger. According to the germline V gene (reference sequence), CDR1 reads DFQATT and CDR2 reads SNEGSKA. V is pruned by 2 bases and J by 2 bases, leaving 10 bases of the junction without a gene match. The CDR3 measures 16 amino acids from cysteine to phenylalanine. Only the CDR3 portion is preserved as DNA: 48 bases, with reading frame beginning at the first base. Set within a cohort of healthcare workers in London, UK, this nested case-control study involved weekly PCR testing of nasopharyngeal swabs along with blood sampling. Healthcare workers were recruited between 23 and 31 March 2020, during the week of the UK lockdown, and were followed weekly for up to roughly 15 weeks. Receptor amplification or capture employed 5' RACE. These reads were obtained on a NextSeq 500. To correct for sequencing error and PCR bias, the TCR library protocol tagged individual cDNA molecules with unique molecular identifiers. TCR alpha and beta chains were both sequenced, and the abundances of alpha and beta sequences in each sample were closely correlated with each other. The paper's data handling went like this. V gene, J gene and CDR3 annotation of TCR sequences was performed with Decombinator V4. Expanded TCRs were defined as changing significantly between any two time points under a Poisson model with p below 0.0001. TCR abundances were normalised to the total number of TCRs sequenced per sample and expressed as counts per million. MAIT TCRs were defined by TRAV1-2 paired with TRAJ12, TRAJ20 or TRAJ33, and iNKT TCRs by TRAV10 paired with TRAJ18. A search of VDJdb, accessed on 1 November 2021, was run for TCRs annotated to CMV, EBV and SARS-CoV-2, with TCRs annotated for multiple antigens excluded. The public reads were quality trimmed at Q25 with fastp and then assembled into clones with MiXCR by TCRdb, keeping productive beta chains. Each record represents a unique CDR3 protein, reported with the most common genes and DNA among its rows. TCRdb's processing, not the authors', yielded these V and J calls. The sample table shows tens of thousands of distinct CDR3 sequences, and 9.5% to 15% are seen once. The ten largest clones capture about 1.6% of the sample.

What the research found in general, with its limitations: VDJdb matching was skewed toward anti-spike CD8 responses and likely underestimated virus-specific expansions, missing private and CD4 specificities.

The rearrangement joined TRBV20-1 to TRBJ2-3; 7 middle bases align to TRBD2. The receptor comes from an adult who was a healthcare worker with PCR-confirmed SARS-CoV-2 infection or an uninfected control (not recorded which). The sample taken for sequencing was whole blood. The CDR3 protein: CSARKPSGPATDTQYF. The DNA sequence is TGCAGTGCTAGAAAGCCTAGCGGACCAGCCACAGATACGCAGTATTTT.